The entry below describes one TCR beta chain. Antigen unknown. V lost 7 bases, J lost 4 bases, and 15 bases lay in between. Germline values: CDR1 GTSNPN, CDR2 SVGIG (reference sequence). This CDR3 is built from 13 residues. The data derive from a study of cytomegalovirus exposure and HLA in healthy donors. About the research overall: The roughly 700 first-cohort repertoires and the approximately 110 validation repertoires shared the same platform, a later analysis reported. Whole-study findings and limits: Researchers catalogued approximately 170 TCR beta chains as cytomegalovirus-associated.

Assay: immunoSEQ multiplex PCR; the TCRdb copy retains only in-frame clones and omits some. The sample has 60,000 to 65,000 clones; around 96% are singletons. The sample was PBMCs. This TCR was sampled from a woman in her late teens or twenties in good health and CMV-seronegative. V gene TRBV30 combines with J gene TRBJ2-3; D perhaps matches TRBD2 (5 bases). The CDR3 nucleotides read TGTGCCTCCCGGGCCACCGGGGCAGATACGCAGTATTTT. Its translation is CASRATGADTQYF.